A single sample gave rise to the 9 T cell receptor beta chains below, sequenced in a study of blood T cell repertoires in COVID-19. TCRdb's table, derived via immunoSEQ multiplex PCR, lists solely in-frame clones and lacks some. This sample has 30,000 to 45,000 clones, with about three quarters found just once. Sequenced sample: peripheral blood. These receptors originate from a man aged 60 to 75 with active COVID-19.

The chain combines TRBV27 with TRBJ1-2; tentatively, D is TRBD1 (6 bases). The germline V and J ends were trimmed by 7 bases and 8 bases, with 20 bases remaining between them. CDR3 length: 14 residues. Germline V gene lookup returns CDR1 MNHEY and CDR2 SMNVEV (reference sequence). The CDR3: CASNTRAGAGGYTF. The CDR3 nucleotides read TGTGCCAGCAATACGAGGGCGGGGGCGGGAGGCTACACCTTC.

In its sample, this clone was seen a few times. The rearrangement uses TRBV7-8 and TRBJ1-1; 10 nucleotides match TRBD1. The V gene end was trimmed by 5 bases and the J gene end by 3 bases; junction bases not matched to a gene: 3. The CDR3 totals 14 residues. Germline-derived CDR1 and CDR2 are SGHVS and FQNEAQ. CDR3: CASSRGTGDTEAFF. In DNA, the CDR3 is TGTGCCAGCAGCCGTGGGACAGGGGACACTGAAGCTTTCTTT. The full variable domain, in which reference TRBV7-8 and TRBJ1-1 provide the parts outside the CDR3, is GAGVSQSPRYKVAKRGQDVALRCDPISGHVSLFWYQQALGQGPEFLTYFQNEAQLDKSGLPSDRFFAERPEGSVSTLKIQRTQQEDSAVYLCASSRGTGDTEAFFGQGTRLTVV.

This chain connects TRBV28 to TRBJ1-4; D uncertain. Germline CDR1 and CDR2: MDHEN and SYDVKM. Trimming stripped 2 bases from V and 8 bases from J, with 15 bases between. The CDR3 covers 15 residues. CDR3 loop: CASSLLSGLGEKLFF. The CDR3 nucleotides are TGTGCCAGCAGTTTACTATCGGGGTTGGGGGAAAAACTGTTTTTT.

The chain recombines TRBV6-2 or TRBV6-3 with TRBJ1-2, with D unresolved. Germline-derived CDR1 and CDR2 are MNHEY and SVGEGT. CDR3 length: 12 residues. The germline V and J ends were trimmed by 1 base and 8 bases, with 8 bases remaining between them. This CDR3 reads CASSYFLSGYTF. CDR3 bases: TGTGCCAGCAGTTACTTCCTTTCGGGCTACACCTTC.

The CDR3 region has the DNA TGTGCCAGCAGCGTAGGACAGGGAAGAGCCGGGTACTTC. This encodes CASSVGQGRAGYF. V usage is TRBV5-6 and J usage is TRBJ2-7; 8 nucleotides match TRBD1. The trim removed 4 bases at V and 12 bases at J, leaving 12 bases unmatched. The CDR3 is made up of 13 amino acids. Germline CDR1 is SGHDT and CDR2 is YYEEEE. The entire variable domain, with the rest obtained from reference TRBV5-6 and TRBJ2-7, is as follows: DAGVTQSPTHLIKTRGQQVTLRCSPKSGHDTVSWYQQALGQGPQFIFQYYEEEERQRGNFPDRFSGHQFPNYSSELNVNALLLGDSALYLCASSVGQGRAGYFGPGTRLTVT.

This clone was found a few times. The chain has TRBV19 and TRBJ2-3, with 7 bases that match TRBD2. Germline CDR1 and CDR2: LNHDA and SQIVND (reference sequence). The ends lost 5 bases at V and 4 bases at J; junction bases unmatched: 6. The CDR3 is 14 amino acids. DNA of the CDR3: TGTGCCAGTAGTCCACGTAGCGGGCCAGATACGCAGTATTTT. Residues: CASSPRSGPDTQYF.

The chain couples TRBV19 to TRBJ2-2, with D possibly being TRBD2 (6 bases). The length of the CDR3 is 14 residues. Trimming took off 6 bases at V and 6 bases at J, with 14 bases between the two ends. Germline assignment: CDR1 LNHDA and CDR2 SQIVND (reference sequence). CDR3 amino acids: CASRGTLPSGELFF. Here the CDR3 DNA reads TGTGCCAGTAGAGGGACTCTCCCCTCCGGGGAGCTGTTTTTT.

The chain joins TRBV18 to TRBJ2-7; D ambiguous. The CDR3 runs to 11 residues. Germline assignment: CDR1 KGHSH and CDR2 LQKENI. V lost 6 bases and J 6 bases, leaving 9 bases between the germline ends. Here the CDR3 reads CASSPWPEQYF. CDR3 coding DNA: TGTGCCAGCTCGCCGTGGCCCGAGCAGTACTTC.

For the CDR3, the DNA is TGTGCCAGCAGCCCGACCCTACGAGGCGCCTTGAACACTGAAGCTTTCTTT. Encoded protein: CASSPTLRGALNTEAFF. The chain uses TRBV5-6 and TRBJ1-1; D is unclear. Trimming left V 4 bases short and J 0 bases short, with 19 bases between. CDR1 and CDR2 from the germline V gene are SGHDT and YYEEEE. The CDR3 sequence is 17 residues long.